This is a list of T cell receptor beta chains from one sample in a study of cytomegalovirus exposure and HLA in healthy donors. Generated by immunoSEQ multiplex PCR, the TCRdb table keeps only in-frame clones and is missing some. The table records 100,000 to 150,000 clones, almost 85% of them present only once. The source material was PBMCs. These receptors all come from a boy aged 2 to 9 in good health and CMV-seronegative. CDR3s include the opening cysteine and the closing phenylalanine or tryptophan. The order of the fields is J gene, V gene, D gene, clone size, CDR3 protein, CDR3 DNA. The D gene is left open where the match is weak. Part of the rows lack a size; the others show once, few, many or a class for expanded clones.

j_call: TRBJ1-5; v_call: TRBV5-1; d_call: -; clone_size: -; cdr3_aa: CASSLGTGPNSNQPQHF; cdr3_nt: TGCGCCAGCAGCTTGGGAACAGGTCCTAATAGCAATCAGCCCCAGCATTTT
j_call: TRBJ1-2; v_call: TRBV11-2; d_call: TRBD1; clone_size: -; cdr3_aa: CASSPSTGFYGYTF; cdr3_nt: TGTGCCAGCAGCCCGTCGACAGGGTTCTATGGCTACACCTTC
j_call: TRBJ1-2; v_call: TRBV11-2; d_call: TRBD1; clone_size: -; cdr3_aa: CASSWGQGADYGYTF; cdr3_nt: TGTGCCAGCAGCTGGGGACAGGGGGCGGACTATGGCTACACCTTC
j_call: TRBJ1-2; v_call: TRBV27; d_call: TRBD1; clone_size: -; cdr3_aa: CASSTAGTGARGYTF; cdr3_nt: TGTGCCAGCAGTACGGCCGGGACAGGGGCGAGGGGCTACACCTTC
j_call: TRBJ1-5; v_call: TRBV6-1; d_call: TRBD1; clone_size: -; cdr3_aa: CASGRQGSNQPQHF; cdr3_nt: TGTGCCAGCGGACGACAGGGAAGCAATCAGCCCCAGCATTTT
j_call: TRBJ1-1; v_call: TRBV4-1; d_call: -; clone_size: -; cdr3_aa: CASSQVPPQAENTEAFF; cdr3_nt: TGCGCCAGCAGCCAAGTTCCACCGCAGGCCGAGAACACTGAAGCTTTCTTT
j_call: TRBJ2-7; v_call: TRBV7-2; d_call: TRBD1; clone_size: once; cdr3_aa: CASSDRDRVYEQYF; cdr3_nt: TGTGCCAGCAGCGACCGGGACAGGGTCTACGAGCAGTACTTC
j_call: TRBJ1-2; v_call: TRBV20-1; d_call: -; clone_size: once; cdr3_aa: CSATDRGGYTF; cdr3_nt: TGCAGTGCTACCGACCGGGGTGGCTACACCTTC
j_call: TRBJ1-1; v_call: TRBV19; d_call: TRBD1; clone_size: -; cdr3_aa: CASSSTGTGPTEAFF; cdr3_nt: TGTGCCAGTAGTTCAACCGGGACAGGGCCCACTGAAGCTTTCTTT
j_call: TRBJ2-6; v_call: TRBV7-3; d_call: TRBD1; clone_size: -; cdr3_aa: CASSLSLSGQFSGANVLTF; cdr3_nt: TGTGCCAGCAGCTTATCCCTCTCGGGACAGTTCTCTGGGGCCAACGTCCTGACTTTC
j_call: TRBJ2-2; v_call: TRBV4-3; d_call: -; clone_size: -; cdr3_aa: CASSQEGGAYDTGELFF; cdr3_nt: TGCGCCAGCAGCCAAGAAGGGGGGGCCTATGACACCGGGGAGCTGTTTTTT
j_call: TRBJ1-1; v_call: TRBV5-8; d_call: -; clone_size: -; cdr3_aa: CASSLFLMNTEAFF; cdr3_nt: TGTGCCAGCAGCCTATTTCTTATGAACACTGAAGCTTTCTTT
j_call: TRBJ1-5; v_call: TRBV6-1; d_call: TRBD1; clone_size: -; cdr3_aa: CASSELDRENQPQHF; cdr3_nt: TGTGCCAGCAGTGAACTGGACAGGGAAAATCAGCCCCAGCATTTT
j_call: TRBJ2-3; v_call: TRBV18; d_call: -; clone_size: -; cdr3_aa: CASSPRRRGHTDTQYF; cdr3_nt: TGTGCCAGCTCACCACGCCGTAGGGGCCACACAGATACGCAGTATTTT
j_call: TRBJ1-2; v_call: TRBV7-8; d_call: TRBD1; clone_size: once; cdr3_aa: CASSLSGQGTSGYTF; cdr3_nt: TGTGCCAGCAGCTTATCTGGACAGGGGACCTCTGGCTACACCTTC
j_call: TRBJ2-3; v_call: TRBV7-9; d_call: -; clone_size: -; cdr3_aa: CASSLAPGGPNTQYF; cdr3_nt: TGTGCCAGCAGCTTAGCACCAGGGGGGCCGAATACGCAGTATTTT
j_call: TRBJ1-5; v_call: TRBV18; d_call: TRBD1; clone_size: -; cdr3_aa: CASSLGTGGFQPQHF; cdr3_nt: TGTGCCAGCTCCCTTGGGACAGGGGGCTTTCAGCCCCAGCATTTT
j_call: TRBJ1-1; v_call: TRBV7-9; d_call: TRBD1; clone_size: -; cdr3_aa: CASSLLTGAMNTEAFF; cdr3_nt: TGTGCCAGCAGCTTACTCACAGGGGCCATGAACACTGAAGCTTTCTTT
j_call: TRBJ1-1; v_call: TRBV6-1; d_call: -; clone_size: -; cdr3_aa: CASSVVQGYTEAFF; cdr3_nt: TGTGCCAGCAGTGTAGTACAGGGATACACTGAAGCTTTCTTT
j_call: TRBJ1-2; v_call: TRBV14; d_call: -; clone_size: -; cdr3_aa: CASSQVTLRGAHHGYTF; cdr3_nt: TGTGCCAGCAGCCAAGTAACCCTTCGGGGGGCGCATCATGGCTACACCTTC
j_call: TRBJ2-7; v_call: TRBV7-2; d_call: -; clone_size: -; cdr3_aa: CASSLEVRAGEQYF; cdr3_nt: TGTGCCAGCAGCTTAGAGGTCAGGGCCGGCGAGCAGTACTTC
j_call: TRBJ2-3; v_call: TRBV9; d_call: TRBD2; clone_size: -; cdr3_aa: CASSVGSSGSSRGRGTDTQYF; cdr3_nt: TGTGCCAGCAGCGTCGGCTCTAGCGGGAGTTCCCGGGGAAGGGGCACAGATACGCAGTATTTT
j_call: TRBJ2-5; v_call: TRBV7-9; d_call: -; clone_size: -; cdr3_aa: CSSSLFTGGRQETQYF; cdr3_nt: TGTTCCAGCAGCTTATTTACCGGGGGGCGTCAAGAGACCCAGTACTTC
j_call: TRBJ1-2; v_call: TRBV7-9; d_call: -; clone_size: once; cdr3_aa: CASSLALRQGIDGYTF; cdr3_nt: TGTGCCAGCAGCTTAGCGCTTAGGCAGGGGATCGATGGCTACACCTTC
j_call: TRBJ2-3; v_call: TRBV11-3; d_call: TRBD2; clone_size: few; cdr3_aa: CASSLGRTSGDPTDTQYF; cdr3_nt: TGTGCCAGCAGCTTAGGCCGGACTAGCGGGGACCCCACAGATACGCAGTATTTT
j_call: TRBJ1-5; v_call: TRBV27; d_call: TRBD1; clone_size: -; cdr3_aa: CASSLGTGSNQPQHF; cdr3_nt: TGTGCCAGCAGTTTAGGGACAGGGTCGAATCAGCCCCAGCATTTT
j_call: TRBJ1-1; v_call: TRBV18; d_call: -; clone_size: -; cdr3_aa: CASSPEFMNTEAFF; cdr3_nt: TGTGCCAGCTCACCAGAGTTCATGAACACTGAAGCTTTCTTT
j_call: TRBJ2-2; v_call: TRBV29-1; d_call: -; clone_size: few; cdr3_aa: CSVDSGELFF; cdr3_nt: TGCAGCGTTGATTCTGGGGAGCTGTTTTTT
j_call: TRBJ1-1; v_call: TRBV19; d_call: -; clone_size: -; cdr3_aa: CASSIEVGAVRTEAFF; cdr3_nt: TGTGCCAGTAGTATAGAGGTGGGAGCGGTGCGGACTGAAGCTTTCTTT
j_call: TRBJ1-5; v_call: TRBV30; d_call: -; clone_size: -; cdr3_aa: CAWSTVRNQPQHF; cdr3_nt: TGTGCCTGGAGTACGGTTCGCAATCAGCCCCAGCATTTT
j_call: TRBJ2-1; v_call: TRBV7-9; d_call: TRBD2; clone_size: -; cdr3_aa: CASSARLAGGPSNEQFF; cdr3_nt: TGTGCCAGCAGCGCCAGACTAGCGGGGGGGCCGAGTAATGAGCAGTTCTTC
j_call: TRBJ2-1; v_call: TRBV19; d_call: TRBD2; clone_size: -; cdr3_aa: CASSIDLRAGGLVPEQFF; cdr3_nt: TGTGCCAGTAGTATAGATCTCCGAGCGGGAGGGTTGGTACCTGAGCAGTTCTTC
j_call: TRBJ1-1; v_call: TRBV28; d_call: TRBD1; clone_size: -; cdr3_aa: CASRATGTGGTEAFF; cdr3_nt: TGTGCCAGCAGGGCCACCGGGACAGGGGGAACTGAAGCTTTCTTT
j_call: TRBJ2-3; v_call: TRBV5-1; d_call: TRBD2; clone_size: once; cdr3_aa: CASSLSGTSGRATQYF; cdr3_nt: TGCGCCAGCAGCCTCTCCGGGACTAGCGGGAGGGCTACGCAGTATTTT
j_call: TRBJ1-2; v_call: TRBV5-1; d_call: -; clone_size: -; cdr3_aa: CASSLAQGYGYTF; cdr3_nt: TGCGCCAGCAGCTTGGCTCAGGGCTATGGCTACACCTTC
j_call: TRBJ2-7; v_call: TRBV6-5; d_call: -; clone_size: few; cdr3_aa: CASSYGHEQYF; cdr3_nt: TGTGCCAGCAGTTACGGGCACGAGCAGTACTTC
j_call: TRBJ1-3; v_call: TRBV4-2; d_call: -; clone_size: few; cdr3_aa: CASSQDSGGGNTIYF; cdr3_nt: TGTGCCAGCAGCCAAGATTCAGGAGGTGGAAACACCATATATTTT
j_call: TRBJ1-4; v_call: TRBV11-2; d_call: TRBD1; clone_size: -; cdr3_aa: CASTTTGGANEKLFF; cdr3_nt: TGTGCCAGCACCACCACAGGGGGAGCTAATGAAAAACTGTTTTTT
j_call: TRBJ2-6; v_call: TRBV7-3; d_call: TRBD2; clone_size: -; cdr3_aa: CASSPFLREGQGANVLTF; cdr3_nt: TGTGCCAGCAGCCCGTTCCTTAGGGAGGGTCAAGGGGCCAACGTCCTGACTTTC
j_call: TRBJ1-1; v_call: TRBV6-1; d_call: TRBD1; clone_size: once; cdr3_aa: CASTSGTGLFEAFF; cdr3_nt: TGTGCCAGCACCTCCGGGACAGGGCTTTTTGAAGCTTTCTTT
j_call: TRBJ2-1; v_call: TRBV9; d_call: TRBD2; clone_size: -; cdr3_aa: CASSVALGTGGGQFF; cdr3_nt: TGTGCCAGCAGCGTAGCTCTGGGGACGGGAGGAGGGCAGTTCTTC
j_call: TRBJ1-5; v_call: TRBV7-9; d_call: -; clone_size: -; cdr3_aa: CASSLQGRQPQHF; cdr3_nt: TGTGCCAGCAGCTTACAGGGAAGGCAGCCCCAGCATTTT
j_call: TRBJ2-1; v_call: TRBV7-9; d_call: -; clone_size: -; cdr3_aa: CASSSPSRNEQFF; cdr3_nt: TGTGCCAGCAGCTCTCCTAGCCGTAATGAGCAGTTCTTC
j_call: TRBJ1-5; v_call: TRBV19; d_call: -; clone_size: -; cdr3_aa: CASSIMAGDQPQHF; cdr3_nt: TGTGCCAGTAGTATTATGGCAGGGGATCAGCCCCAGCATTTT
j_call: TRBJ1-1; v_call: TRBV4-1; d_call: -; clone_size: -; cdr3_aa: CASSQGQELPMNTEAFF; cdr3_nt: TGCGCCAGCAGCCAAGGTCAAGAACTCCCCATGAACACTGAAGCTTTCTTT
j_call: TRBJ2-3; v_call: TRBV7-2; d_call: -; clone_size: -; cdr3_aa: CASSLAPRGTDTQYF; cdr3_nt: TGTGCCAGCAGCTTAGCGCCCAGGGGCACAGATACGCAGTATTTT
j_call: TRBJ2-1; v_call: TRBV7-9; d_call: -; clone_size: -; cdr3_aa: CASSRYGAGSHYNEQFF; cdr3_nt: TGTGCCAGCAGCCGCTACGGGGCCGGGAGCCACTACAATGAGCAGTTCTTC
j_call: TRBJ1-2; v_call: TRBV19; d_call: -; clone_size: -; cdr3_aa: CASSILDRFSRGYTF; cdr3_nt: TGTGCCAGTAGTATACTGGACAGATTTTCCCGTGGCTACACCTTC
j_call: TRBJ2-6; v_call: TRBV12-5; d_call: TRBD1; clone_size: -; cdr3_aa: CASGLQTGTGANVLTF; cdr3_nt: TGTGCTAGTGGTCTCCAGACAGGGACTGGGGCCAACGTCCTGACTTTC
j_call: TRBJ2-5; v_call: TRBV7-6; d_call: -; clone_size: -; cdr3_aa: CASSLESAGGTGETQYF; cdr3_nt: TGTGCCAGCAGCTTAGAGTCGGCAGGTGGCACAGGGGAGACCCAGTACTTC
j_call: TRBJ1-2; v_call: TRBV4-3; d_call: -; clone_size: -; cdr3_aa: CASSRRGGQYGYTF; cdr3_nt: TGCGCCAGCAGCCGAAGGGGCGGTCAGTATGGCTACACCTTC
j_call: TRBJ1-1; v_call: TRBV7-2; d_call: -; clone_size: -; cdr3_aa: CASSSRGTEAFF; cdr3_nt: TGTGCCAGCAGCTCCAGGGGTACTGAAGCTTTCTTT
j_call: TRBJ2-5; v_call: TRBV27; d_call: TRBD2; clone_size: -; cdr3_aa: CASSSWTSGSQETQYF; cdr3_nt: TGTGCCAGCAGTTCTTGGACTAGCGGGAGTCAAGAGACCCAGTACTTC